This TCR beta chain is from a study of blood T cell repertoires in COVID-19. About the study: T cells, B-cell-depleted T cells, or PBMCs provided the cDNA or gDNA that served as material.

Sequencing was performed with immunoSEQ multiplex PCR; in TCRdb, only in-frame clones are kept and a portion is missing. This sample has 200,000 to 250,000 clones, with 88% found just once. Participant age was roughly 18 to 95 years, and participants resided in 25 or so US areas. Cohort allocation depended upon clinical history that participants reported. Symptom resolution, clearance, or two negative PCRs marked donors in Cohort 3 as recovered. The germline V gene encodes CDR1 SGDLS and CDR2 YYNGEE. Trimming at V came to 0 bases and at J to 1 base, leaving 5 bases not matched to a gene. The CDR3 totals 17 residues.

The sequenced sample consisted of PBMCs or T cells enriched from blood (not recorded which). The V gene is TRBV9, the J gene TRBJ2-1; TRBD1 aligns across 9 bases. The source is a woman in her 30s who had recovered from COVID-19. CDR3 in DNA: TGTGCCAGCAGCGTAGCCTTTGGGACAGGGTCCTACAATGAGCAGTTCTTC. Encoded protein: CASSVAFGTGSYNEQFF.